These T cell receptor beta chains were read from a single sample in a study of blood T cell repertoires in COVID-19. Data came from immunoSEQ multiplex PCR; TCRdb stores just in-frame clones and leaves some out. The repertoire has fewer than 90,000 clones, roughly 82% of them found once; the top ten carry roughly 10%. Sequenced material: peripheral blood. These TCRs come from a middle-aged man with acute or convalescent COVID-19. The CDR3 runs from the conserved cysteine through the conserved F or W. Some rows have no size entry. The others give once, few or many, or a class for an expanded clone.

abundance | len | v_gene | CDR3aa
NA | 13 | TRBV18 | CASFQGYDTEAFF
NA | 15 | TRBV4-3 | CASSQAAVSYNEQFF
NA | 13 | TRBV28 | CASRTQGTYGYTF
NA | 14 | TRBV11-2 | CASRGGGRAGEQYF
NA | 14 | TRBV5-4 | CASSLDRQADGYTF
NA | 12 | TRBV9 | CASSVVRGAYTF
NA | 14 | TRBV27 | CASKRDTSGNTIYF
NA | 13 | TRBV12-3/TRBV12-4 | CASSTDSGTEAFF
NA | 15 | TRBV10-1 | CASSESTQGGYEQYF
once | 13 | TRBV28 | CASSLDSGDTQYF
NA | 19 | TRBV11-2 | CASSLKTGGREWMNTEAFF
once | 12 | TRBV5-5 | CANGRLNTEAFF
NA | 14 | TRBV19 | CASMRPGGTYEQYF
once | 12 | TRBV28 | CAWGAGGNEQFF
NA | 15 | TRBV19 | CASSPRGVLREKLFF
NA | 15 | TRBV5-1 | CASREGTGGFYEQYF
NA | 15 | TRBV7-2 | CASSIGRNPGGVAFF
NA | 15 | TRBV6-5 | CASSFRDRGMYEQYF
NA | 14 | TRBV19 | CASSRSGHNQPQHF
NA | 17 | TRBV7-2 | CASSPAGAGWGANVLTF
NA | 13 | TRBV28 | CASSTNRGQPQHF
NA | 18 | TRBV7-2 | CASSLVPLTSGRKGEQFF
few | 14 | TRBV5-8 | CASKQGGINQPQHF
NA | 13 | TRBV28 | CASFSGVDYGYTF
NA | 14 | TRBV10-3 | CAISESEGAGGYTF
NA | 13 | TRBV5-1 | CASSQGPTGELFF
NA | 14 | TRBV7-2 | CASSSSNRGTEAFF
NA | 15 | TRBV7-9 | CASINPGRAPDTQYF
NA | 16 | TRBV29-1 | CSVVGGRRVVDEKLFF
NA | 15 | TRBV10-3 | CATRGPAAENQPQHF
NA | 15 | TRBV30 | CAWSLRQGVYSPLHF
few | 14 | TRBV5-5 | CASSPWTGEYEQFF
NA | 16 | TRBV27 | CASSLYPGGSSYEQYF
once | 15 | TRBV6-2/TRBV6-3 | CASSYRDRPLGPQHF
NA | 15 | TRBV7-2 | CASSPGQGSNEKLFF
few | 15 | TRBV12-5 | CASGLLQDSNQPQHF
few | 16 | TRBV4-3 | CASSSGTGNMNTEAFF
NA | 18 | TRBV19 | CASSIGWRGRSSYNEQFF
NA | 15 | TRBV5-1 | CASSLGTGTDSPLHF
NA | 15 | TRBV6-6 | CASSVVRRDRSTQYF
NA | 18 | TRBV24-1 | CATSDPLPTASSYNEQFF
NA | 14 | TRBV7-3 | CASSQGQGAQGYTF
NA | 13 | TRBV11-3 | CASSLGGYSEAFF
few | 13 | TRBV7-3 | CASSPQVSGELFF
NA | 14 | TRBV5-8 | CASSRRDRDYGYTF
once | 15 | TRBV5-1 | CASSLIDRAADTQYF
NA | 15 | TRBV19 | CASREGGSSYNEQFF
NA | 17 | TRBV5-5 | CASSRIPGQGSNYGYTF
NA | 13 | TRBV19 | CASSILRETPQFF
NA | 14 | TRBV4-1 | CASSQVGGRDTQHF
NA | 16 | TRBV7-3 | CASSLTWGGPADTQYF
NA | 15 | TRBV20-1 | CSASPLTGGRAEAFF
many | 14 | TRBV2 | CASSGGQGARGYTF
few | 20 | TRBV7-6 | CASSFPAGTGGRQITGELFF
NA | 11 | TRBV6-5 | CASRRGQERYF